Shown below are 19 T cell receptor beta chains from a single sample sequenced in a study of cytomegalovirus exposure and HLA in healthy donors. Use of 60 Vbeta and 13 Jbeta primers characterized the PCR. Data came from immunoSEQ multiplex PCR; TCRdb stores just in-frame clones and leaves some out. This table has some 170,000 clones, roughly 79% appearing once. Source material: PBMCs. The receptors here all came from a young woman in good health and CMV-seropositive.

The chain employs TRBV6-4 and TRBJ2-3; 8 nucleotides agree with TRBD2. Germline V lookup: CDR1 MRHNA, CDR2 SNTAGT. The CDR3 has 15 residues. With 0 bases clipped from V and 4 bases from J, the junction kept 3 bases outside the gene matches. The CDR3 spells CASSDSGGGPDTQYF. CDR3 DNA sequence: TGTGCCAGCAGTGACTCCGGGGGGGGCCCAGATACGCAGTATTTT.

This clone turned up a few times. V is TRBV30 and J is TRBJ2-3, with D unresolved. Germline CDR1 GTSNPN, CDR2 SVGIG (reference sequence). The CDR3 contains 11 residues. V gave up 0 bases and J gave up 10 bases, with 8 bases separating them. CDR3: CAWSVQLAQYF. The CDR3 nucleotides are TGTGCCTGGAGTGTGCAGTTGGCGCAGTATTTT.

The genes are TRBV18 and TRBJ1-4; D gene uncertain. The V and J ends lost 6 bases and 4 bases respectively, with 6 bases between them. The CDR3 contains 12 residues. CDR1 and CDR2 (germline): KGHSH, LQKENI. In nucleotides, the CDR3 is TGTGCCAGCTCCCCTCTTAATGAAAAACTGTTTTTT. Protein product: CASSPLNEKLFF.

This sequence joins TRBV27 and TRBJ1-1; 8 bases line up with TRBD1. The length of the CDR3 is 15 residues. V trimming: 6 bases; J trimming: 0 bases; junction bases outside the gene matches: 6. Germline CDR1 and CDR2: MNHEY and SMNVEV (reference sequence). The CDR3 reads CASRRTGTMNTEAFF. In DNA form, the CDR3 reads TGTGCCAGCAGGAGGACAGGGACCATGAACACTGAAGCTTTCTTT.

The chain carries TRBV6-5 and TRBJ1-3; 7 bases align to TRBD1. The CDR3 totals 15 residues. Germline loops: CDR1 MNHEY, CDR2 SVGAGI. The J segment lost 1 base and the V segment lost 7 bases, leaving 7 bases of the junction unmatched. CDR3 loop: CASKRQGRSGNTIYF. DNA of the CDR3: TGTGCCAGCAAAAGACAGGGTAGATCTGGAAACACCATATATTTT.

This chain connects TRBV6-5 to TRBJ1-1, with no clear D. Germline V gene sequence: CDR1 MNHEY, CDR2 SVGAGI. The CDR3 is made up of 14 amino acids. Trimming removed 8 bases from V and 5 bases from J, with 18 bases in between. The CDR3 loop is CASEPEARDTEAFF. In DNA, the CDR3 is TGTGCCAGCGAGCCAGAGGCGCGGGATACTGAAGCTTTCTTT.

This sequence joins TRBV5-1 and TRBJ2-7, with TRBD1 matching 8 bases. The CDR3 runs 13 residues. The trim removed 8 bases at V and 3 bases at J, leaving 7 bases unmatched. From germline, CDR1 is SGHRS and CDR2 YFSETQ. The CDR3 loop reads CASSTGDHYEQYF. The CDR3 DNA reads as TGCGCCAGTTCGACAGGGGACCACTACGAGCAGTACTTC.

This clone was detected only once. This chain connects TRBV27 to TRBJ2-7; possibly TRBD2 for D (6 bases). Germline V gene lookup returns CDR1 MNHEY and CDR2 SMNVEV (reference sequence). The CDR3 length is 12 residues. Trimming shortened V by 2 bases and J by 7 bases, and 9 bases separated the two germline ends. The CDR3 DNA reads as TGTGCCAGCAGTTTAATCGGGAGAGAGCAGTACTTC. Translating it yields CASSLIGREQYF.

For this clone: Other DNA sequences of this sample code for an identical CDR3. This chain uses TRBV7-8 with TRBJ1-1; D gene ambiguous. Trimming removed 1 base at V and 4 bases at J, with 13 bases between. CDR3 size: 15 residues. Germline CDR1 and CDR2: SGHVS and FQNEAQ. CDR3 protein: CASSLVRGRGTEAFF. In DNA form, the CDR3 reads TGTGCCAGCAGCTTAGTTCGGGGTCGGGGCACTGAAGCTTTCTTT. Full variable domain (rest looked up from reference TRBV7-8 and TRBJ1-1): GAGVSQSPRYKVAKRGQDVALRCDPISGHVSLFWYQQALGQGPEFLTYFQNEAQLDKSGLPSDRFFAERPEGSVSTLKIQRTQQEDSAVYLCASSLVRGRGTEAFFGQGTRLTVV.

The chain links TRBV7-2 to TRBJ1-1; maybe TRBD1 (5 bases). Trimming removed 7 bases from V and 5 bases from J, with 17 bases in between. Germline CDR1 is SGHTA and CDR2 is FQGNSA. This CDR3 has 14 residues. In DNA, the CDR3 is TGTGCCAGCACCATGACAGACTGGGGTACTGAAGCTTTCTTT. It encodes CASTMTDWGTEAFF.

The chain uses TRBV27 and TRBJ2-7; TRBD1 matches 9 bases. Germline CDR1 is MNHEY and CDR2 is SMNVEV (reference sequence). With V trimmed by 3 bases and J by 2 bases, 11 bases remained unmatched. The CDR3 is 17 residues long. CDR3 DNA: TGTGCCAGCAGTTTGCAACCCCTGGACAGGGGAGCCTACGAGCAGTACTTC. Translation: CASSLQPLDRGAYEQYF.

The chain links TRBV6-1 to TRBJ1-2; no definite D call. CDR3 length equals 16 residues. Germline V gene data show CDR1 as MNHNS and CDR2 as SASEGT. With 2 bases removed from V and 5 bases from J, the gap between germline ends came to 18 bases. In nucleotides, the CDR3 is TGTGCCAGCAGTGAATGGATCGAGGGCGCGAGTTATGGCTACACCTTC. It encodes CASSEWIEGASYGYTF.

This clone has just a few counts. This sequence joins TRBV19 and TRBJ2-1; 9 nucleotides line up with TRBD1. Germline V CDR1 and CDR2: LNHDA, SQIVND (reference sequence). Trimming took 10 bases from V and 1 from J; bases not matched to a gene: 8. The CDR3 sequence is 15 residues long. The CDR3 nucleotides are TGTGCCACCAGACAGGGGGTTGGGTCCTACAATGAGCAGTTCTTC. Amino acids: CATRQGVGSYNEQFF.

The chain recombines TRBV6-5 with TRBJ2-5; D is unclear. CDR3 length: 13 amino acids. In germline, CDR1 is MNHEY, CDR2 SVGAGI. The V end was cut by 6 bases, the J end by 2 bases, with 10 bases between. CDR3 in DNA: TGTGCCAGCAGGACTCGTCTGCAAGAGACCCAGTACTTC. It yields the protein CASRTRLQETQYF.

V gene TRBV30 combines with J gene TRBJ2-7; 9 positions agree with TRBD1. This CDR3 comprises 15 residues. Germline lookup yields CDR1 GTSNPN and CDR2 SVGIG (reference sequence). V dropped 0 bases and J dropped 4; count of bases not matched to a gene: 7. DNA of the CDR3: TGTGCCTGGAGTGTCCCGACAGGGGGAGCTTACGAGCAGTACTTC. Translating gives CAWSVPTGGAYEQYF.

The chain uses TRBV2 and TRBJ2-5, with TRBD2 matching 14 bases. J lost 4 bases, V lost 6 bases, and 4 bases had no gene match. The germline V gene encodes CDR1 SNHLY and CDR2 FYNNEI. The CDR3 is 15 amino acids. CDR3 nucleotides: TGTGCCAGCAGGCAGACTAGCGGGGGGGGAGAGACCCAGTACTTC. Amino acids: CASRQTSGGGETQYF. Variable domain in full (rest from reference TRBV2 and TRBJ2-5): EPEVTQTPSHQVTQMGQEVILRCVPISNHLYFYWYRQILGQKVEFLVSFYNNEISEKSEIFDDQFSVERPDGSNFTLKIRSTKLEDSAMYFCASRQTSGGGETQYFGPGTRLLVL.

This rearrangement joins TRBV7-8 to TRBJ2-7; D not resolved. This CDR3 contains 14 residues. Trimming took off 1 base at V and 3 bases at J, with 10 bases between the two ends. Germline values: CDR1 SGHVS, CDR2 FQNEAQ. The CDR3 region has the DNA TGTGCCAGCAGCTTAGACCGGGTAGGCTACGAGCAGTACTTC. It specifies CASSLDRVGYEQYF.

V gene TRBV19 combines with J gene TRBJ1-1; 10 bases are a match to TRBD1. The CDR3 is made up of 14 amino acids. Trimming at V came to 5 bases and at J to 6 bases, leaving 6 bases not matched to a gene. CDR1 is LNHDA and CDR2 is SQIVND in the germline V gene (reference sequence). The CDR3 region is CASSAGQGGAEAFF. The DNA of the CDR3 is TGTGCCAGTAGTGCAGGACAGGGGGGTGCTGAAGCTTTCTTT.

V usage is TRBV28 and J usage is TRBJ1-2, with D maybe TRBD1 (6 bases). Germline assignment: CDR1 MDHEN and CDR2 SYDVKM. The CDR3 has 16 residues. Trimming removed 5 bases from V and 3 bases from J, with 19 bases in between. CDR3 in amino acids: CASSPPGALVDYGYTF. For the CDR3, the DNA is TGTGCCAGCAGTCCCCCAGGGGCCTTAGTCGACTATGGCTACACCTTC.